Here is one TCR beta chain with its context. Looked up from germline, CDR1 is MGHRA and CDR2 is YSYEKL. This CDR3 region has 16 residues. V was shortened by 4 bases and J by 10 bases, with 22 bases between the two germline ends. This entry is derived from a study of blood T cell repertoires in COVID-19. Study-level information: Collection of acute and convalescent COVID-19 samples took place in the United States, Italy and Spain. The cDNA or gDNA used as material had been derived from T cells, B-cell-depleted T cells, or PBMCs.

Authors' processing steps: The authors estimated nucleated cell counts from reference gene primer amplification. The protocol was immunoSEQ multiplex PCR, while the TCRdb copy is restricted to in-frame clones and leaves out a portion. V, J and clone size are taken as reported in that table, and D and trimming were inferred from the DNA itself. Of roughly 220,000 clones listed, roughly 80% are singletons. The receptor was isolated from a man younger than 45 with active or convalescent COVID-19. The gene calls are TRBV4-1 and TRBJ1-4; D remains ambiguous. Sample: peripheral blood. CDR3 nucleotide sequence: TGCGCCAGCAGCCCCGAAGGCGGCAAATTTTCCGGAAAACTGTTTTTT. Amino acid sequence: CASSPEGGKFSGKLFF.